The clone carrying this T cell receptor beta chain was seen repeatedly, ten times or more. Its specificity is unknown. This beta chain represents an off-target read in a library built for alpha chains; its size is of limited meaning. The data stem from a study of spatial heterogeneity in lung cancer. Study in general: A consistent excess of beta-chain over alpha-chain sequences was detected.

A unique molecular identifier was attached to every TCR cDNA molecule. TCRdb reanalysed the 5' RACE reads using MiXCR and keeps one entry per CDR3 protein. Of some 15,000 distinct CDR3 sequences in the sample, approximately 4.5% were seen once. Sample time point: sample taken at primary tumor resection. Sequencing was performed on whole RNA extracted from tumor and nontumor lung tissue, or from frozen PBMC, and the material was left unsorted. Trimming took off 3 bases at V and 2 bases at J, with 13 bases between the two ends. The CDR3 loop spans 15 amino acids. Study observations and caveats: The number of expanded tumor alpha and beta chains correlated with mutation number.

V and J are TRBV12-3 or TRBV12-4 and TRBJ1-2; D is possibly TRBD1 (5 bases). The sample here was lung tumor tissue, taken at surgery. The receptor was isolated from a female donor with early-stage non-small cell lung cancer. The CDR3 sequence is CASSFQGVGNYGYTF. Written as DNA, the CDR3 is TGTGCCAGCAGTTTCCAGGGAGTGGGGAACTATGGCTACACCTTC.